The 14 T cell receptor beta chains reported below all come from one sample, sequenced in a study of T-cell reconstitution after alpha-beta-depleted transplantation in children (dated by TCRdb to the mid-2010s). The sample's treatment or condition label is to be understood as: allogeneic hematopoietic cell transplantation with graft depleted of TCRalphabeta T cells and CD19 B cells. Preparation of the library involved PCR. Instrument on record: Illumina HiSeq 2500. TCR libraries were prepared with molecular barcoding, using unique molecular identifiers to normalize TCRbeta repertoire quantification. TCRdb reprocessing: public reads trimmed at Q25 with fastp, clones called with MiXCR, in-frame beta chains kept. Identical CDR3 proteins give one entry, which carries the most common genes and DNA. The sample data list over 200,000 distinct CDR3 sequences, and around 8.4% of these were observed just once. In total, the top ten clones hold 35% of the sample.

The sample in question was PBMCs, mostly from graft donor cells, obtained 360 days after TCRalphabeta/CD19-depleted stem cell transplant. Receptor source: a male patient aged 2-9 years who had a stem cell transplant for acute myeloid leukemia, so the T cells may come from the graft donor.

This clonotype was detected ten times or more. The chain recombines TRBV10-3 with TRBJ2-2; D gene unclear. The V gene's germline CDR1 is ENHRY and CDR2 SYGVKD. The CDR3 covers 14 residues. V was shortened by 7 bases and J by 4 bases, with 13 bases between the two germline ends. The CDR3 here is CAINDSPGTGELFF. In DNA form, the CDR3 reads TGTGCCATCAATGACTCCCCGGGCACCGGGGAGCTGTTTTTT.

This clonotype was counted at least ten times. The chain is built from TRBV20-1 and TRBJ2-1; the D is unclear. Germline V lookup: CDR1 DFQATT, CDR2 SNEGSKA (reference sequence). Trimming removed 6 bases at V and 3 bases at J, with 18 bases between. The CDR3 sequence is 15 residues long. The CDR3 loop reads CSASAGFSFYNEQFF. The CDR3 DNA reads as TGCAGTGCCTCCGCCGGGTTTAGTTTCTACAATGAGCAGTTCTTC.

This clonotype was observed a handful of times. This chain links TRBV9 with TRBJ2-1; D uncertain. The CDR3 length is 13 residues. In germline, CDR1 is SGDLS, CDR2 YYNGEE. The V end lost 0 bases, the J end lost 11 bases, and 12 bases lay between the germline ends. The chain's CDR3 is CASSVEVSMQQFF. In nucleotides, the CDR3 is TGTGCCAGCAGCGTAGAGGTATCAATGCAGCAGTTCTTC.

This clonotype was observed a few times. The chain carries TRBV7-9 and TRBJ1-2; D uncertain. The CDR3 spans 15 residues. The V gene lost 8 bases and the J gene lost 5 bases, with 21 bases spanning the gap. Per the germline V gene, CDR1 is SEHNR and CDR2 is FQNEAQ (reference sequence). The CDR3 DNA is TGTGCCAGCGGACGCCACGGGAGGGAGATTTATGGCTACACCTTC. It yields the protein CASGRHGREIYGYTF.

The V gene is TRBV6-1, the J gene TRBJ2-3; tentative D call: TRBD2 (7 bases). Germline assignment: CDR1 MNHNS and CDR2 SASEGT. The germline V and J ends were trimmed by 6 bases and 0 bases, with 13 bases remaining between them. The CDR3 has 15 amino acids. As DNA, the CDR3 is TGTGCCAGCAGGCCCGGGGGGCTTAGCACAGATACGCAGTATTTT. Its translation is CASRPGGLSTDTQYF.

The genes are TRBV7-6 and TRBJ2-2; a possible D gene is TRBD2 (6 bases). Trimming took off 3 bases at V and 6 bases at J, with 8 bases between the two ends. The CDR3 has 13 residues. Germline V lookup: CDR1 SGHVS, CDR2 FNYEAQ. The CDR3: CASSLGLSGELFF. CDR3 bases: TGTGCCAGCAGCTTGGGACTGTCCGGGGAGCTGTTTTTT.

This clonotype occurred once. A much larger clone sits a single nucleotide away, making a read error possible. The V and J genes are TRBV9 and TRBJ2-1; D unresolved. Germline V lookup: CDR1 SGDLS, CDR2 YYNGEE. The CDR3 runs 14 residues. The CDR3: CASSVRSSFNEQFF. The CDR3, as DNA: TGTGCCAGCAGCGTGAGGAGCTCCTTCAATGAGCAGTTCTTC. The variable domain in full, completed from reference TRBV9 and TRBJ2-1, reads DSGVTQTPKHLITATGQRVTLRCSPRSGDLSVYWYQQSLDQGLQFLIQYYNGEERAKGNILERFSAQQFPDLHSELNLSSLELGDSALYFCASSVRSSFNEQFFGPGTRLTVL.

The table lists this clonotype with a few counts. CDR3 DNA sequence: TGCAGCGTTCTGGGTCTCGCGGGATGGAATGAGCAGTTCTTC. Protein: CSVLGLAGWNEQFF. The rearrangement joins TRBV29-1 to TRBJ2-1; D might be TRBD2 (6 bases). The CDR3 has 14 amino acids. CDR1 SQVTM and CDR2 ANQGSEA come from the germline V gene. The germline V and J ends were trimmed by 5 bases and 7 bases, with 18 bases remaining between them.

Only a few counts were recorded for this clonotype. The chain couples TRBV3-1 to TRBJ2-7; 7 bases map to TRBD2. V was pared by 4 bases and J by 6 bases, with 3 bases of the junction left unmatched. The germline V gene has CDR1 LGHDT and CDR2 YNNKEL (reference sequence). This CDR3 has 12 residues. The CDR3 spells CASSPGGSEQYV. The CDR3 nucleotides read TGTGCCAGCAGCCCCGGGGGGAGCGAGCAGTACGTC.

This chain links TRBV19 with TRBJ2-7; 11 bases match TRBD2. The V gene end was trimmed by 5 bases and the J gene end by 0 bases; junction bases not matched to a gene: 15. Germline CDR1 reads LNHDA; CDR2 reads SQIVND (reference sequence). The CDR3 has 19 amino acids. The DNA for the CDR3 is TGTGCCAGTAGTTCCTCTAGCGGGAGGATAAGTACAAGCTCCTACGAGCAGTACTTC. This gives the protein CASSSSSGRISTSSYEQYF.

This clonotype was observed at least ten times. The chain links TRBV15 to TRBJ2-1; 9 positions agree with TRBD2. Germline trimming cut 1 base from V and 1 base from J; bases unmatched to any gene: 8. CDR3 length: 18 amino acids. CDR1 is LNHNV, CDR2 YYDKDF, per germline (reference sequence). This CDR3 reads CATSRGYSGRLSYNEQFF. In DNA form, the CDR3 reads TGTGCCACCAGCAGAGGATATAGCGGGAGATTATCCTACAATGAGCAGTTCTTC.

CDR3 in DNA: TGTGCCAGCTCACCACAGAGTTCGGGGGGGGCGGGCGAGCAGTTCTTC. Its translation is CASSPQSSGGAGEQFF. The V call is TRBV18, the J call TRBJ2-1, with 8 bases that match TRBD2. Germline loops: CDR1 KGHSH, CDR2 LQKENI. The CDR3 is 16 amino acids. After removal of 1 base from V and 10 bases from J, the junction contained 12 bases not matched to a gene.

The V gene is TRBV5-1, the J gene TRBJ1-6, with 7 positions matching TRBD1. The CDR3 has 16 residues. V shed 4 bases, J shed 7 bases, and the junction held 11 bases outside the gene matches. From germline, CDR1 is SGHRS and CDR2 YFSETQ. The CDR3 DNA follows: TGCGCCAGCAGCCCTGGACCGGGACAGTCCAATTCACCCCTCCACTTT. Its protein product is CASSPGPGQSNSPLHF.

This clonotype was found a few times. This chain uses TRBV29-1 with TRBJ2-1; 7 positions match TRBD1. The germline V gene has CDR1 SQVTM and CDR2 ANQGSEA. Trimming cost V 0 bases and J 7 bases; bases outside gene matches: 9. The CDR3 runs to 15 residues. The CDR3 nucleotides are TGCAGCGTTGAAGATCAGGGGGAATGGAAGAATGAGCAGTTCTTC. This codes for CSVEDQGEWKNEQFF.